Included here is one T cell receptor (beta chain) sequence, with context. Its cognate antigen is unknown. This sample was taken from a study of T cell responses to AZD1222 COVID-19 vaccine. Broader study findings: Donor demographics were predominantly white British with a female majority; clonal diversity may be underestimated. Without day 14 samples, only post-peak T cell repertoires were studied.

Germline V gene data show CDR1 as LGHDT and CDR2 as YNNKEL (reference sequence). This CDR3 is built from 17 residues. With 3 bases removed from V and 0 bases from J, the gap between germline ends came to 17 bases. Sequencing used immunoSEQ multiplex PCR; TCRdb keeps in-frame clones, though not all of them. This sample has some 100,000 clones; around 90% occur once, and the top ten carry 9.5% to 15%. This clonotype originated in an adult in good health. The material was peripheral blood, obtained on day 0 of MenACWY control vaccination. The chain is built from TRBV3-1 (or the pseudogene TRBV3-2) and TRBJ1-1; weak D call: TRBD1 (5 bases). DNA for the CDR3: TGTGCCAGCAGCCATCTACAGGCCAAAGGCTTGAACACTGAAGCTTTCTTT. As protein: CASSHLQAKGLNTEAFF.